These 10 T cell receptor beta chains came from one sample sequenced in a study of B cell selection in AIRE deficiency. Measured with immunoSEQ multiplex PCR; TCRdb has only the in-frame clones, and not every one. This table holds under 30,000 clones, 95% to 98% found once. Sorting defined conventional CD4 T cells as CD4+CD127+. The sample taken for sequencing was conventional CD4+ T cells sorted from PBMCs. These receptor sequences come from a human donor with AIRE deficiency.

The gene calls are TRBV7-3 and TRBJ2-7, with 9 bases matching TRBD2. Trimming at V came to 0 bases and at J to 0 bases, leaving 9 bases not matched to a gene. This CDR3 has 18 amino acids. From germline, CDR1 is SGHTA and CDR2 FQGTGA. CDR3 in amino acids: CASSLTGLGSGSSYEQYF. The CDR3 coding sequence is TGTGCCAGCAGCTTAACGGGGCTGGGTAGCGGGAGCTCCTACGAGCAGTACTTC.

The V call is TRBV7-6, the J call TRBJ1-6, with unresolved D. CDR3 size: 13 residues. Germline V gene data show CDR1 as SGHVS and CDR2 as FNYEAQ. The V end was cut by 4 bases, the J end by 6 bases, with 7 bases between. The CDR3 sequence is CASSSSPNSPLHF. CDR3 sequence (DNA): TGTGCCAGCAGCTCATCTCCTAATTCACCCCTCCACTTT.

The chain links TRBV6-6 to TRBJ1-2; 7 nucleotides match TRBD1. Germline loops: CDR1 MNHNY, CDR2 SVGAGI (reference sequence). The CDR3 spans 13 residues. The trim removed 5 bases at V and 4 bases at J, leaving 4 bases unmatched. The CDR3 DNA reads as TGTGCCAGCAGTCCGGGACAGATCTATGGCTACACCTTC. Its protein product is CASSPGQIYGYTF.

This chain links TRBV5-1 with TRBJ1-2; D is possibly TRBD1 (5 bases). V was shortened by 2 bases and J by 2 bases, with 13 bases between the two germline ends. Germline CDR1 SGHRS, CDR2 YFSETQ. This CDR3 spans 15 amino acids. CDR3 nucleotides: TGCGCCAGCAGCTTCGGGGACGGAGTAAACTATGGCTACACCTTC. This sequence encodes CASSFGDGVNYGYTF.

This chain links TRBV7-9 with TRBJ1-6; 7 positions agree with TRBD1. Unmatched junction bases numbered 15, after V lost 6 bases and J lost 10 bases. CDR3 length: 16 residues. In germline, CDR1 is SEHNR, CDR2 FQNEAQ (reference sequence). CDR3 bases: TGTGCCAGCAGTTCTCTCAGGGGGGGTAAAGGATCACCCCTCCACTTT. This codes for CASSSLRGGKGSPLHF.

The chain has TRBV4-3 and TRBJ2-1; maybe TRBD2 (5 bases). Trimming removed 4 bases at V and 2 bases at J, with 15 bases between. This CDR3 has 16 amino acids. The germline V gene has CDR1 LGHNA and CDR2 YSLEER. DNA for the CDR3: TGCGCCAGCAGCCCTCGGACTGGAGGAGCCTACAATGAGCAGTTCTTC. This translates into CASSPRTGGAYNEQFF.

DNA of the CDR3: TGTGCTTTGGGGGCGGGGTACGAGCAGTACTTC. Its translation: CALGAGYEQYF. The chain carries TRBV6-5 and TRBJ2-7, with D perhaps assigned TRBD1 or TRBD2 (6 bases each). The CDR3 has 11 residues. Per germline, CDR1 MNHEY and CDR2 SVGAGI.

The chain employs TRBV27 and TRBJ1-5; D remains unclear. Per germline, CDR1 MNHEY and CDR2 SMNVEV (reference sequence). The V end was cut by 3 bases, the J end by 6 bases, with 12 bases between. CDR3 length: 14 amino acids. This CDR3 is CASSFRGWGQPQHF. The CDR3 DNA follows: TGTGCCAGCAGTTTTCGAGGGTGGGGTCAGCCCCAGCATTTT.

This chain links TRBV28 with TRBJ2-3, with TRBD2 identical over 9 bases. CDR3 length: 16 residues. The germline V gene encodes CDR1 MDHEN and CDR2 SYDVKM. Germline trimming cut 0 bases from V and 3 bases from J; bases unmatched to any gene: 4. The CDR3 bases are TGTGCCAGCAGTTTATGGGCTAGCGGGAATACAGATACGCAGTATTTT. Amino acids: CASSLWASGNTDTQYF.

V gene TRBV7-6 combines with J gene TRBJ2-6, with TRBD1 matching over 9 bases. The CDR3 has 18 residues. The germline V gene encodes CDR1 SGHVS and CDR2 FNYEAQ. V shed 4 bases and J 0 bases; nucleotides not matched to a gene: 7. The CDR3 coding sequence is TGTGCCAGCAGCTCTATTGGACAGGGGAGCTCTGGGGCCAACGTCCTGACTTTC. It is translated as CASSSIGQGSSGANVLTF.